Each of the 13 T cell receptor beta chains below was sequenced from the same sample in a study of PD-1 blockade in classical Hodgkin lymphoma. Regarding time point: cycle 4 day 1 (C4D1), after five to seven weeks of nivolumab. There was relapse after autologous stem cell transplantation in every patient, and there was variation in brentuximab vedotin exposure. Magnetic negative selection was used to purify CD4+ T cells from thawed PBMCs. Clones were read by immunoSEQ multiplex PCR, and TCRdb kept only the in-frame ones, dropping some. The sample lists around 9,600 clones, about three quarters occurring once. The sample in question was CD4+ T cells from blood, obtained before the fourth cycle of nivolumab. The receptor set was obtained from a human donor with classical Hodgkin lymphoma.

V and J are TRBV29-1 and TRBJ1-2; D not certain. The V gene's germline CDR1 is SQVTM and CDR2 ANQGSEA. The CDR3 contains 13 residues. Trimming shortened V by 6 bases and J by 8 bases, and 19 bases separated the two germline ends. The CDR3 region has the DNA TGCAGCGTCCCCACCCCCGGGCTAAGCGGCTACACCTTC. It translates to CSVPTPGLSGYTF. The complete variable domain, with remaining parts taken from reference TRBV29-1 and TRBJ1-2, reads SAVISQKPSRDICQRGTSLTIQCQVDSQVTMMFWYRQQPGQSLTLIATANQGSEATYESGFVIDKFPISRPNLTFSTLTVSNMSPEDSSIYLCSVPTPGLSGYTFGSGTRLTVV.

This clone was seen only a few times. The J gene is TRBJ1-6, the V gene TRBV18, with 7 positions matching TRBD1. Germline CDR1 reads KGHSH; CDR2 reads LQKENI. The V and J ends lost 3 bases and 8 bases, in that order; junction bases with no gene match: 10. The CDR3 length is 16 residues. This chain's CDR3 is CASSPQGYRGDSPLHF. CDR3 DNA: TGTGCCAGCTCACCCCAGGGGTACAGGGGCGATTCACCCCTCCACTTT.

This clone was recorded only once. The V and J genes are TRBV25-1 and TRBJ1-2; D gene unclear. Looked up from germline, CDR1 is MGHDK and CDR2 is SYGVNS. Trimming stripped 0 bases from V and 3 bases from J, with 20 bases between. This CDR3 has 18 residues. CDR3 region: CASSEYGRLEQIHYGYTF. The CDR3 bases are TGTGCCAGCAGTGAATATGGCCGGCTGGAACAGATACACTATGGCTACACCTTC.

The J gene is TRBJ2-6, the V gene TRBV9, with 7 bases fitting TRBD2. Germline trimming cut 4 bases from V and 2 bases from J; bases unmatched to any gene: 3. Looked up from germline, CDR1 is SGDLS and CDR2 is YYNGEE. The CDR3 has 15 amino acids. The CDR3 DNA reads TGTGCCAGCAGCTTCGCGGGGGCTGGGGCCAACGTCCTGACTTTC. Translation gives CASSFAGAGANVLTF.

The chain carries TRBV19 and TRBJ2-2; 9 bases are shared with TRBD1. V gave up 8 bases and J gave up 4 bases; unmatched junction bases: 11. The CDR3 spans 16 residues. Germline V gene lookup returns CDR1 LNHDA and CDR2 SQIVND (reference sequence). In DNA form, the CDR3 reads TGTGCCAGTCGTAGTGGGACAGGGAAGCCCACCGGGGAGCTGTTTTTT. The encoded protein is CASRSGTGKPTGELFF.

This chain joins TRBV7-9 and TRBJ2-2, with TRBD1 matching over 7 bases. Looked up from germline, CDR1 is SEHNR and CDR2 is FQNEAQ (reference sequence). V shed 4 bases, J shed 4 bases, and the junction held 3 bases outside the gene matches. CDR3 length: 14 amino acids. Here the CDR3 reads CASSSQGTTGELFF. DNA of the CDR3: TGTGCCAGCAGCTCACAGGGGACCACCGGGGAGCTGTTTTTT.

The chain uses TRBV28 and TRBJ2-5, with D tentatively TRBD2 (7 bases). The germline V and J ends were trimmed by 7 bases and 5 bases, with 23 bases remaining between them. In germline, CDR1 is MDHEN, CDR2 SYDVKM. The CDR3 contains 16 residues. CDR3 in amino acids: CASIRGGGAREETQYF. The DNA for the CDR3 is TGTGCCAGCATAAGGGGGGGAGGGGCGCGTGAGGAGACCCAGTACTTC.

The V gene is TRBV4-1, the J gene TRBJ2-5; a weak D match, TRBD1 (5 bases). The CDR3 runs 16 residues. The germline V and J ends were trimmed by 2 bases and 3 bases, with 16 bases remaining between them. Germline CDR1 is MGHRA and CDR2 is YSYEKL. The CDR3 loop is CASSQRGTEPEETQYF. The CDR3 DNA reads as TGCGCCAGCAGCCAAAGGGGTACGGAGCCCGAAGAGACCCAGTACTTC.

The chain combines TRBV18 with TRBJ2-1; TRBD1 matches 9 bases. Trimming removed 8 bases from V and 1 base from J; junction bases left unmatched: 9. Germline V CDR1 and CDR2: KGHSH, LQKENI. The CDR3 has 16 amino acids. This chain's CDR3 is CASTRDREGSYNEQFF. The CDR3 DNA follows: TGTGCCAGCACCCGGGACAGGGAAGGATCCTACAATGAGCAGTTCTTC.

The V call is TRBV2, the J call TRBJ2-5; 9 bases are a match to TRBD2. The ends lost 7 bases at V and 1 base at J; junction bases unmatched: 4. The length of the CDR3 is 14 residues. CDR1 and CDR2 from the germline V gene are SNHLY and FYNNEI. For the CDR3, the DNA is TGTGCCAGCACAATAGCGGGGGTCCAAGAGACCCAGTACTTC. Translation gives CASTIAGVQETQYF.

The rearrangement uses TRBV6-5 and TRBJ1-2, with 8 nucleotides matching TRBD1. The trim removed 6 bases at V and 8 bases at J, leaving 8 bases unmatched. Germline values: CDR1 MNHEY, CDR2 SVGAGI. The CDR3 is made up of 13 amino acids. The CDR3 is CASSRTGNAGYTF. The CDR3 nucleotides read TGTGCCAGCAGCCGGACAGGGAATGCCGGCTACACCTTC.

This sequence joins TRBV6-1 and TRBJ2-1; 11 nucleotides match TRBD2. Trimming at V came to 5 bases and at J to 4 bases, leaving 4 bases not matched to a gene. Germline V gene data show CDR1 as MNHNS and CDR2 as SASEGT. This CDR3 has 15 residues. CDR3 coding DNA: TGTGCCAGCAGTTCCGGGACTAGCGGATACAATGAGCAGTTCTTC. Its protein is CASSSGTSGYNEQFF.

V usage is TRBV7-6 and J usage is TRBJ1-4; the D gene is possibly TRBD1 (5 bases). Germline assignment: CDR1 SGHVS and CDR2 FNYEAQ. The V end was cut by 5 bases, the J end by 7 bases, with 14 bases between. The CDR3 has 14 residues. CDR3 sequence reads: CASSLTVGGEKLFF. The CDR3 DNA reads as TGTGCCAGCAGCCTGACAGTGGGAGGTGAAAAACTGTTTTTT.